This TCR beta chain was profiled in a study of beta chain features in type 1 diabetes. Findings and caveats of the study: A closer apparent resemblance between naive, central memory and Treg TCRB repertoires was seen in patients than in healthy donors.

The whole isolated RNA underwent reverse transcription, so sequencing captured expressed TCRB transcripts. Some 3.3 million reads per sample on average were obtained from naive, central memory and regulatory T cell samples. Sequenced by immunoSEQ multiplex PCR; TCRdb stores in-frame clones only, minus some. The sample shows 250,000 to 350,000 clones, roughly 15% of them seen only once. Trimming removed 0 bases at V and 5 bases at J, with 8 bases between. This CDR3 region has 14 residues. Germline V gene sequence: CDR1 ENHRY, CDR2 SYGVKD. CD45RO/CCR7/CD25/CD127/CD95/CD27 separated CD4+ naive, central memory, regulatory and stem cell-like memory cells by sorting. A remark on this clone: Its antigen is undetermined.

Sequencing was performed on central memory CD4+ T cells from blood. The rearrangement uses TRBV10-3 and TRBJ2-1; D gene uncertain. The sequence was obtained from a man aged 30 to 45 in good health. The CDR3 nucleotides are TGTGCCATCAGTGAGTCTGGGCCTCACAATGAGCAGTTCTTC. Its translation: CAISESGPHNEQFF.